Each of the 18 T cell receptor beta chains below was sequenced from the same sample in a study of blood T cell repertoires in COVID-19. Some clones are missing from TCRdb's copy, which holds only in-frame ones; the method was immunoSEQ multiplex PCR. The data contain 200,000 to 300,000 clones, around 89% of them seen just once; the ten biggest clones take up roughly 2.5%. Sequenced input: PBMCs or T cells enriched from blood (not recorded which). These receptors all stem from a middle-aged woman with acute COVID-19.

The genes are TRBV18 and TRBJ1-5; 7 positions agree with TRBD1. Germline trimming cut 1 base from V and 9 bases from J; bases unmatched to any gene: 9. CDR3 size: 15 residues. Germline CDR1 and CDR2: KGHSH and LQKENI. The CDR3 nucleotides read TGTGCCAGCTCACCACTCGGGACAGTCGCTGGGCCCCAGCATTTT. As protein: CASSPLGTVAGPQHF.

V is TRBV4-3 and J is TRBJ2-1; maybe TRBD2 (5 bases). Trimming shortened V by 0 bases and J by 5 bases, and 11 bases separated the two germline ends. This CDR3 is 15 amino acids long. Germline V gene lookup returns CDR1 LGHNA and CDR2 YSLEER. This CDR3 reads CASSQERVTNNEQFF. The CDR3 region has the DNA TGCGCCAGCAGCCAAGAAAGGGTGACTAACAATGAGCAGTTCTTC.

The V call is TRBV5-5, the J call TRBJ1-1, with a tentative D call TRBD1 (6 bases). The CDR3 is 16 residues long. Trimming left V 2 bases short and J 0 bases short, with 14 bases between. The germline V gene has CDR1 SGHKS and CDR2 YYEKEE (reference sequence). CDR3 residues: CASSFPGVPLNTEAFF. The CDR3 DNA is TGTGCCAGCAGCTTCCCAGGGGTACCTTTGAACACTGAAGCTTTCTTT.

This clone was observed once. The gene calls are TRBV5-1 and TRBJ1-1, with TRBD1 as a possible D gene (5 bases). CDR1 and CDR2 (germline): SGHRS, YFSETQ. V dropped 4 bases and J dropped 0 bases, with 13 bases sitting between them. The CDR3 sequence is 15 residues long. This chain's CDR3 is CASSPTGFMNTEAFF. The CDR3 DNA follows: TGCGCCAGCAGCCCTACAGGCTTCATGAACACTGAAGCTTTCTTT.

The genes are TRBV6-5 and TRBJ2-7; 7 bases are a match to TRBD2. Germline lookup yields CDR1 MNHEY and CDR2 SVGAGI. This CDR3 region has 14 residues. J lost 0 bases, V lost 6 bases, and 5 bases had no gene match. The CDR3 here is CASSLRGVSYEQYF. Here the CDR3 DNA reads TGTGCCAGCAGCCTACGGGGGGTCTCCTACGAGCAGTACTTC.

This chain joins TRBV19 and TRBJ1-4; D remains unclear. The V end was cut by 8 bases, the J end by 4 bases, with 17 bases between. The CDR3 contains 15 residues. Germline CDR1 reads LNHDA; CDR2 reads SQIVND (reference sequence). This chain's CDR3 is CASGDGPRINEKLFF. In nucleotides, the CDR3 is TGTGCCAGTGGAGACGGTCCCCGGATTAATGAAAAACTGTTTTTT.

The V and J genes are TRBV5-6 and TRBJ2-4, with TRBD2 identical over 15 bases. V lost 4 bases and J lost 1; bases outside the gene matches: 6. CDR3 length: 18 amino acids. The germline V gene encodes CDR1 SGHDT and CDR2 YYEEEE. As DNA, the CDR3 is TGTGCCAGCAGCCCCGGACTAGCGGGGGGGGGCGCCAAAAACATTCAGTACTTC. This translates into CASSPGLAGGGAKNIQYF.

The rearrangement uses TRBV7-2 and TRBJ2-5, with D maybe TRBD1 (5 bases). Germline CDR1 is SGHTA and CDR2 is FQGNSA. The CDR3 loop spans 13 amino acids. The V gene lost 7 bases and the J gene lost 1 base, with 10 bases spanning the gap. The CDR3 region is CASTTGVQETQYF. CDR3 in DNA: TGTGCCAGCACCACAGGCGTCCAAGAGACCCAGTACTTC.

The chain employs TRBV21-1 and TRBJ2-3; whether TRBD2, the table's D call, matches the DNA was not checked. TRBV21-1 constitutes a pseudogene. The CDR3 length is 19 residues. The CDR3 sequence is CASSPHRTSGGQITDTQYF. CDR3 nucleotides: TGTGCCAGCAGCCCTCACCGGACTAGCGGGGGCCAAATCACAGATACGCAGTATTTT.

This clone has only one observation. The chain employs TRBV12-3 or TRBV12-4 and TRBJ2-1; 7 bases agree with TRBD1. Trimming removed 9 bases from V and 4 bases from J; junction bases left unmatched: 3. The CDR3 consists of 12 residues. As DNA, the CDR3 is TGTGCCAGGGGGACAGCTTACAATGAGCAGTTCTTC. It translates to CARGTAYNEQFF.

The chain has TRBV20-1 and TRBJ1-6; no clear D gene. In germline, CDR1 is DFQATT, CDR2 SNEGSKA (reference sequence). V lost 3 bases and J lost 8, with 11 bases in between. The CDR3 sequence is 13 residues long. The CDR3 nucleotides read TGCAGTGCTAGTGGAGGGTCCGATTCACCCCTCCACTTT. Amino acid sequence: CSASGGSDSPLHF.

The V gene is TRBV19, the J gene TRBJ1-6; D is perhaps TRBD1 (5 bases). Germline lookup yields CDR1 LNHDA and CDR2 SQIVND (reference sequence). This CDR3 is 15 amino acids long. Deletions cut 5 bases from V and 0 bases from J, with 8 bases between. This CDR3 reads CASSPDSSYNSPLHF. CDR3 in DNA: TGTGCCAGTAGTCCCGACAGCTCCTATAATTCACCCCTCCACTTT.

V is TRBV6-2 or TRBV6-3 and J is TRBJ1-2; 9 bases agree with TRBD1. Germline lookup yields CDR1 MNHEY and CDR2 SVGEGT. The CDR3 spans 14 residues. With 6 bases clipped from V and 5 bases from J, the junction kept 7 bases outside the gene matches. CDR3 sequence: CASSFRTGEYGYTF. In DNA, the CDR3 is TGTGCCAGCAGCTTTCGGACAGGGGAATATGGCTACACCTTC.

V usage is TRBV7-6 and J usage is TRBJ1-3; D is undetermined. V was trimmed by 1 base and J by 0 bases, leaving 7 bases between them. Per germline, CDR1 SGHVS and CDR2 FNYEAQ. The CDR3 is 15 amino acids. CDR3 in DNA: TGTGCCAGCAGCTTAGAAACGGGCTCTGGAAACACCATATATTTT. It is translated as CASSLETGSGNTIYF.

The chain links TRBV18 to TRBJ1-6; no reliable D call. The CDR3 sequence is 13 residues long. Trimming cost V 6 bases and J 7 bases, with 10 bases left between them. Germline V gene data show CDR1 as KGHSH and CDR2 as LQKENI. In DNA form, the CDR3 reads TGTGCCAGCTCCTGGGAGAAAAATTCACCCCTCCACTTT. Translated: CASSWEKNSPLHF. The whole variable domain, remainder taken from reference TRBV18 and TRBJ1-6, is NAGVMQNPRHLVRRRGQEARLRCSPMKGHSHVYWYRQLPEEGLKFMVYLQKENIIDESGMPKERFSAEFPKEGPSILRIQQVVRGDSAAYFCASSWEKNSPLHFGNGTRLTVT.

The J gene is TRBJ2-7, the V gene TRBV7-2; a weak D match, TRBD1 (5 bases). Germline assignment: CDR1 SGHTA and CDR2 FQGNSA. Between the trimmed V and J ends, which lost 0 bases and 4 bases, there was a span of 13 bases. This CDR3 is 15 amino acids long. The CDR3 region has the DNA TGTGCCAGCAGCTTAGCAATGGGGCTTAGGTACGAGCAGTACGTC. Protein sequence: CASSLAMGLRYEQYV.

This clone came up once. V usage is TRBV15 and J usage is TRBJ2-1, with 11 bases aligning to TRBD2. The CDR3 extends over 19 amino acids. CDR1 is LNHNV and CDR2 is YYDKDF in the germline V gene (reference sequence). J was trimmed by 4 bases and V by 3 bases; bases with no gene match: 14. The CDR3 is CATSRGYQSLAGAYNEQFF. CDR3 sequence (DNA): TGTGCCACCAGCAGGGGTTATCAATCACTAGCGGGGGCTTACAATGAGCAGTTCTTC.

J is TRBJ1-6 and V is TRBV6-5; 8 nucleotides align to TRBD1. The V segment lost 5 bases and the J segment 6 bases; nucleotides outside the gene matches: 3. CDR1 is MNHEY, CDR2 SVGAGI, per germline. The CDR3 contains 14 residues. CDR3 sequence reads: CASSSGQGNSPLHF. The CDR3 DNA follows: TGTGCCAGCAGTAGCGGACAGGGTAATTCACCCCTCCACTTT.